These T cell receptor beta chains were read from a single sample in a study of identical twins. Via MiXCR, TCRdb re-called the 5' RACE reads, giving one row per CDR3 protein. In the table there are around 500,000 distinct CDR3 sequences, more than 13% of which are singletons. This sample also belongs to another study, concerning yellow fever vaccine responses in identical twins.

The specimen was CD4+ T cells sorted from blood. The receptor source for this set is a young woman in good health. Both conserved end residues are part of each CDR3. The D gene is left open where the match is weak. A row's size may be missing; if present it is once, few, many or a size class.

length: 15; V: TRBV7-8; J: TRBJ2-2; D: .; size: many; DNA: TGTGCCAGCAGCTTAGCTGGAGGGGGGCCCGGGGAGCTGTTTTTT; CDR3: CASSLAGGGPGELFF
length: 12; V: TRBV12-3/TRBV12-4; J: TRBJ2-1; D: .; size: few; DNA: TGTGCCAGCAGTTTACTGCACGGTGAGCAGTTCTTC; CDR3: CASSLLHGEQFF
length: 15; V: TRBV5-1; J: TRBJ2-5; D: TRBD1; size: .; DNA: TGCGCCAGCAGCCCGGGACAGGGCTTCCAAGAGACCCAGTACTTC; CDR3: CASSPGQGFQETQYF
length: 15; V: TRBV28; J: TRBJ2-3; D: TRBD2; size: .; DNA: TGTGCCAGCAGTTCCCTAGGGGAGGGGACAGATACGCAGTATTTT; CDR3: CASSSLGEGTDTQYF
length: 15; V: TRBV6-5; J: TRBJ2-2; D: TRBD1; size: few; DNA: TGTGCCAGCAGTTACGACAGGGCGAGGGCCGGGGAGCTGTTTTTT; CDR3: CASSYDRARAGELFF
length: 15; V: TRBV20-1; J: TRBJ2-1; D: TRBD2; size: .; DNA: TGCAGTGCTAGAGATCCATATGCTAGCGGGCGTGAGCAGTTCTTC; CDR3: CSARDPYASGREQFF
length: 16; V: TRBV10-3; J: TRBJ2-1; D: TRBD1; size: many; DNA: TGTGCCATCAGTGGATGGACAGGGCAGGGGGACAATGAGCAGTTCTTC; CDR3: CAISGWTGQGDNEQFF
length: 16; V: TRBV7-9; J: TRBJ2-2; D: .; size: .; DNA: TGTGCCAGCAGACAGCCAGGACGGCCGAACACCGGGGAGCTGTTTTTT; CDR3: CASRQPGRPNTGELFF
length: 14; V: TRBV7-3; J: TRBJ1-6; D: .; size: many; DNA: TGTGCCAGCAGCTTATCCTCCGGAAGATCACCCCTCCACTTT; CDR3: CASSLSSGRSPLHF
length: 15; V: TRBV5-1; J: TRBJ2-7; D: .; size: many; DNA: TGCGCCAGCAGCTTGGATGGCGGTCCAACCTACGAGCAGTACTTC; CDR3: CASSLDGGPTYEQYF
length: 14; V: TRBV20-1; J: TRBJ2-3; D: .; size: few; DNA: TGCAGTGCTAGTCCGGCATCGTCTACAGATACGCAGTATTTT; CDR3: CSASPASSTDTQYF
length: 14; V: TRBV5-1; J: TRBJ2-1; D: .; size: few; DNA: TGCGCCAGCAGCTTGGCACCTGTAGGAAATGAGCAGTTCTTC; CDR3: CASSLAPVGNEQFF
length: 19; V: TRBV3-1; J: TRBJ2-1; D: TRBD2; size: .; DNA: TGTGCCAGCAGCCTTCTGGGACTAGCGGGGGGATTCTCCTACAATGAGCAGTTCTTC; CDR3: CASSLLGLAGGFSYNEQFF
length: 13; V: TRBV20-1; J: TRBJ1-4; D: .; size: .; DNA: TGCAGTGCTAATGAAGGGACTAATGAAAAACTGTTTTTT; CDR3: CSANEGTNEKLFF
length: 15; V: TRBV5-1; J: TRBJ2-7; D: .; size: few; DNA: TGCGCCAGCAGCTCCAATCTCGGGGCACCCTACGAGCAGTACTTC; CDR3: CASSSNLGAPYEQYF
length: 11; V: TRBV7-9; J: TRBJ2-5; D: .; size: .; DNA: TGTGCCAGCAGCTCCACAGGCGGATTCCGCTTC; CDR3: CASSSTGGFRF
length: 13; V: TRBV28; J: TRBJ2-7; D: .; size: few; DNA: TGTGCCAGTCAATTCAGTCGTCCCTACGAGCAGTACTTC; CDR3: CASQFSRPYEQYF
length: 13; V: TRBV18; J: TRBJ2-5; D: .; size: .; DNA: TGTGCCAGCTCCCCAGCACAGGGCGAGACCCAGTACTTC; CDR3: CASSPAQGETQYF
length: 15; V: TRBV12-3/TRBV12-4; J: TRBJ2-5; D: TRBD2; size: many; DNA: TGTGCCAGCACCCGGACTAGCGGGGGTTGGGAGACCCAGTACTTC; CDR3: CASTRTSGGWETQYF
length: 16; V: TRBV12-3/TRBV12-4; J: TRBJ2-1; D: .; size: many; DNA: TGTGCCAGCAGTTTTCAACTTTCCCAGCTCTACAATGAGCAGTTCTTC; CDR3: CASSFQLSQLYNEQFF
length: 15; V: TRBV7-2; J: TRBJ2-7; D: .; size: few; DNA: TGTGCCAGCAGCTCTGGACAGCCGGGGCGGTACGAGCAGTACTTC; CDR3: CASSSGQPGRYEQYF
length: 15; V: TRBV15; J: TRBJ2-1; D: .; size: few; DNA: TGTGCCACCAGCAGAGCCGGGACGGCTTACAATGAGCAGTTCTTC; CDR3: CATSRAGTAYNEQFF
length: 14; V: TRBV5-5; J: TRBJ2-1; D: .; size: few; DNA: TGTGCCAGCAGCCCGGAAACGGGGTGGGGGAGTCAGTTCTTC; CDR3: CASSPETGWGSQFF
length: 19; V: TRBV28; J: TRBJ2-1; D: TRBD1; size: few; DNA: TGTGCCAGCAGCTCACTCCAATCCGGGACAGGGAAGCCCTACAATGAGCAGTTCTTC; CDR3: CASSSLQSGTGKPYNEQFF
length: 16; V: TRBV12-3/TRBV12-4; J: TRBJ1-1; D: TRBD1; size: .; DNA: TGTGCCAGCAGTTTCAAAACACAGGACAGGGCCACTGAAGCTTTCTTT; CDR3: CASSFKTQDRATEAFF